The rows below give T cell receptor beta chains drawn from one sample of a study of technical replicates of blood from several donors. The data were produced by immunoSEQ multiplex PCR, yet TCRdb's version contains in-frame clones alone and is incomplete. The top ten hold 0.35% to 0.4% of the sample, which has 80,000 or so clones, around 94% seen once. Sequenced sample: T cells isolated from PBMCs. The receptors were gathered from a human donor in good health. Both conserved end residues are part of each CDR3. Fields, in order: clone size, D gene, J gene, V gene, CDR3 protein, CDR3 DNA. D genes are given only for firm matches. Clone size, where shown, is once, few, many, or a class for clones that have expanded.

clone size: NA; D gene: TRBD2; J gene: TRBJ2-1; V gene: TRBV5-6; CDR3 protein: CASRPGTSGRTAYNEQFF; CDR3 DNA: TGTGCCAGCAGACCCGGGACTAGCGGGAGGACGGCCTACAATGAGCAGTTCTTC
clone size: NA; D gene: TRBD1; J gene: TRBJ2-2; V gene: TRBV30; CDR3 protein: CACLLGQGLTGELFF; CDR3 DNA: TGTGCCTGCCTCCTTGGACAGGGACTCACCGGGGAGCTGTTTTTT
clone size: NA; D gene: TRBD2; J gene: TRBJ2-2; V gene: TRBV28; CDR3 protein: CASSLSVAGGTGELFF; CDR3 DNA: TGTGCCAGCAGTTTAAGTGTAGCGGGAGGCACCGGGGAGCTGTTTTTT
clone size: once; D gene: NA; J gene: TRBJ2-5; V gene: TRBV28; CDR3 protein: CASSSIAAIQETQYF; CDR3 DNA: TGTGCCAGCAGTTCGATAGCGGCAATCCAAGAGACCCAGTACTTC
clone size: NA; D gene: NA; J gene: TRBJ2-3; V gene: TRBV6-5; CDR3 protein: CASSYSGDTQYF; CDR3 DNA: TGTGCCAGCAGTTACTCCGGAGATACGCAGTATTTT
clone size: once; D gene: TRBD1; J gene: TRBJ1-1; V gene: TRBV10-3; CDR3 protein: CAMGQSGTEAFF; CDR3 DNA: TGTGCCATGGGACAGAGTGGCACTGAAGCTTTCTTT
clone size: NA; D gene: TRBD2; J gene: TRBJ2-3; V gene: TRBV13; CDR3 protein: CASSSLSGSYTQYF; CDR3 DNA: TGTGCCAGCAGCTCCCTCAGCGGGAGTTATACGCAGTATTTT
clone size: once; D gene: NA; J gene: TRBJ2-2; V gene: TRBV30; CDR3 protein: CAWSVQGGTGELFF; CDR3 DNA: TGTGCCTGGAGTGTACAGGGCGGCACCGGGGAGCTGTTTTTT
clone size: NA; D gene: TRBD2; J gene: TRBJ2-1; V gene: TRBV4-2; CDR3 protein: CASSQDSGTYNEQFF; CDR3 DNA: TGTGCCAGCAGCCAAGACAGCGGGACGTACAATGAGCAGTTCTTC
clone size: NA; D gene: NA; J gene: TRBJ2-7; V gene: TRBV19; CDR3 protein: CARTRDSEDEQYF; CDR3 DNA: TGTGCCAGAACAAGGGACTCCGAAGACGAGCAGTACTTC
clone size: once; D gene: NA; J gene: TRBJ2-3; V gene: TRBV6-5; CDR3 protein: CASSPGAPIDTQYF; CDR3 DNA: TGTGCCAGCAGCCCGGGAGCCCCTATAGATACGCAGTATTTT
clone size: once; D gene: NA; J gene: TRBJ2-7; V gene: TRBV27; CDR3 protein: CASSLSGIRVRTF; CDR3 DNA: TGTGCCAGCAGTTTATCAGGAATCCGGGTTCGCACCTTC
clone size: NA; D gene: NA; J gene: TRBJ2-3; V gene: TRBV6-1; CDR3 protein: CASSGLYGLFSTDTQYF; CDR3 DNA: TGTGCCAGCAGTGGTCTCTACGGACTGTTCAGCACAGATACGCAGTATTTT
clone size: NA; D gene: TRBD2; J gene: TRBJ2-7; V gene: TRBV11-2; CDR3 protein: CASSFNTVAGSYEQYF; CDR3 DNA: TGTGCCAGCAGCTTCAACACGGTAGCGGGTTCCTACGAGCAGTACTTC
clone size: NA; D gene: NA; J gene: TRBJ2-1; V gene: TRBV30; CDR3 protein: CAWHEIRDNEQFF; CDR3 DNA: TGTGCCTGGCATGAGATACGAGACAATGAGCAGTTCTTC
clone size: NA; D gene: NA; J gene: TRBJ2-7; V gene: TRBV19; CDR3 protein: CASAQGIPYEQYF; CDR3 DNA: TGTGCCAGTGCGCAGGGGATTCCCTACGAGCAGTACTTC
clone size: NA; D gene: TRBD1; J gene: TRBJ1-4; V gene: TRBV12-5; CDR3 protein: CASGLRQGAIEKLFF; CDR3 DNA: TGTGCTAGTGGTTTAAGACAGGGGGCTATCGAAAAACTGTTTTTT
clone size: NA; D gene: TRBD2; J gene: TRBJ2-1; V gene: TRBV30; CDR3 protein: CAWSSGTTAYNEQFF; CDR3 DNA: TGTGCCTGGTCTAGCGGGACCACCGCCTACAATGAGCAGTTCTTC
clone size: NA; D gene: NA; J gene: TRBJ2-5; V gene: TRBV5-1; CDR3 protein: CASSLAGGGLETQYF; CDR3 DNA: TGCGCCAGCAGCTTGGCCGGGGGTGGGTTAGAGACCCAGTACTTC
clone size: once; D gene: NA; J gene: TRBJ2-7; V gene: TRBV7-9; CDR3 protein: CASSLAGDEQYF; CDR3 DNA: TGTGCCAGCAGCTTAGCAGGGGACGAGCAGTACTTC
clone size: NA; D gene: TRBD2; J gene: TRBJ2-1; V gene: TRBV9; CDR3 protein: CASSVESGRGNEQFF; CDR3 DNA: TGTGCCAGCAGCGTCGAAAGCGGGAGAGGGAATGAGCAGTTCTTC
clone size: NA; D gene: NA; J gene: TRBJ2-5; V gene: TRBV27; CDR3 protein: CASRTGNWETQYF; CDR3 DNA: TGTGCCAGCAGAACAGGGAATTGGGAGACCCAGTACTTC
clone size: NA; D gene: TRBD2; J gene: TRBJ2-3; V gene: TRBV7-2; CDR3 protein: CASTIAGGRTDTQYF; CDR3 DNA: TGTGCCAGCACCATAGCGGGAGGTAGGACAGATACGCAGTATTTT
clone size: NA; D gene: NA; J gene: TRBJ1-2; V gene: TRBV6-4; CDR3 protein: CASSAEGTGSHYGYTF; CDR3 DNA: TGTGCCAGCAGTGCCGAGGGAACGGGGTCCCACTATGGCTACACCTTC
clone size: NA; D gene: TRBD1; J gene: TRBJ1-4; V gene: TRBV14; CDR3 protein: CASPPEDHTGEEKLFF; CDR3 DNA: TGTGCCAGCCCACCTGAAGACCACACAGGGGAAGAAAAACTGTTTTTT
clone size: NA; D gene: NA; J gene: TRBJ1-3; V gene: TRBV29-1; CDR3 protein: CSVGGASSGNTIYF; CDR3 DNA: TGCAGCGTCGGCGGGGCCAGCTCTGGAAACACCATATATTTT
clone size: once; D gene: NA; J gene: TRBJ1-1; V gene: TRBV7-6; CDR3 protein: CASSFRGGGNTEAFF; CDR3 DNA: TGTGCCAGCAGCTTTCGTGGGGGGGGAAACACTGAAGCTTTCTTT
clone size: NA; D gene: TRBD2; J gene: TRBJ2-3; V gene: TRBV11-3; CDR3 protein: CASSLGTSGSTDTQYF; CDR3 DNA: TGTGCCAGCAGCTTAGGGACTAGCGGGAGCACAGATACGCAGTATTTT
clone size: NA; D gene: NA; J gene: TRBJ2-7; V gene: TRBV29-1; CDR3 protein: CSVRAVWRGSSYEQYF; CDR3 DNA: TGCAGCGTTCGGGCTGTCTGGCGGGGAAGCTCCTACGAGCAGTACTTC
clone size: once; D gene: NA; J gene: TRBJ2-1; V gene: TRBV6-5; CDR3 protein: CASLPRGSSYNEQFF; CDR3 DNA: TGTGCCAGCCTCCCAAGGGGGAGCTCCTACAATGAGCAGTTCTTC
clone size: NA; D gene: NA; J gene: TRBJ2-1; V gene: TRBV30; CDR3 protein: CAWSGYLNSGPSSYNEQFF; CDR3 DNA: TGTGCCTGGAGTGGATACCTTAACAGCGGCCCCAGCTCCTACAATGAGCAGTTCTTC
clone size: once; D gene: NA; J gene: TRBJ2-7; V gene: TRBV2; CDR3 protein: CASRGLAIGEQYF; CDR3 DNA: TGTGCCAGCAGAGGACTTGCGATAGGGGAGCAGTACTTC
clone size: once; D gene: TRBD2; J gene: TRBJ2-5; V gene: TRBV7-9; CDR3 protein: CASSLLGTTKETQYF; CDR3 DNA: TGTGCCAGCAGCTTATTGGGGACTACAAAGGAGACCCAGTACTTC
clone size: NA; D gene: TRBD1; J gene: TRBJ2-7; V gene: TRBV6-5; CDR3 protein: CASSDRGSYEQYF; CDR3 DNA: TGTGCCAGCAGCGACAGGGGATCCTACGAGCAGTACTTC
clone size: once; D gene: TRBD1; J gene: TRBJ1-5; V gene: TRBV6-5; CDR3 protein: CASSYRGQGPQHF; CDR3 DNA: TGTGCCAGCAGTTACAGGGGGCAAGGGCCCCAGCATTTT
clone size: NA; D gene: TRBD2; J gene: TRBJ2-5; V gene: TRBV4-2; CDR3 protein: CASSQGSSGRAQETQYF; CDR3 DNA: TGTGCCAGCAGCCAAGGAAGTAGCGGGAGGGCCCAAGAGACCCAGTACTTC
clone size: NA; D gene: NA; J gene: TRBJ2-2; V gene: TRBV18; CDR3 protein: CASSPTTSSRGTGELFF; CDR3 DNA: TGTGCCAGCTCACCTACTACCTCGAGCAGGGGCACCGGGGAGCTGTTTTTT
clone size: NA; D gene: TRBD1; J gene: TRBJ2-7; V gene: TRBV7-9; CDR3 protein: CASSPGGGTYEQYF; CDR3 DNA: TGTGCCAGCAGCCCAGGGGGCGGGACCTACGAGCAGTACTTC
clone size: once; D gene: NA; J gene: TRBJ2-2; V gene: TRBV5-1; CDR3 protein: CASSLRDSSNTGELFF; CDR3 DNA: TGCGCCAGCAGCCTACGGGATTCATCGAACACCGGGGAGCTGTTTTTT
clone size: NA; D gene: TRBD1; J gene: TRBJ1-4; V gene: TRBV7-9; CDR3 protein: CASSTTGGKLFF; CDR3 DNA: TGTGCCAGCAGTACTACAGGGGGAAAACTGTTTTTT
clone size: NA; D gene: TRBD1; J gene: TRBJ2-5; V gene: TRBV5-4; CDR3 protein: CASSWDRGETQYF; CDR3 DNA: TGTGCCAGCAGCTGGGACAGGGGGGAGACCCAGTACTTC
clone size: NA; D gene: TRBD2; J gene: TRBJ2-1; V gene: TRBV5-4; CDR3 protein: CASSLPAGGPFGEQFF; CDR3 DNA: TGTGCCAGCAGCTTGCCAGCGGGAGGGCCATTTGGTGAGCAGTTCTTC